Listed below are T cell receptor beta chains from one sample, sequenced in a study of preoperative IRX-2 immunotherapy in early breast cancer. Profiling relied on immunoSEQ multiplex PCR, and the TCRdb table lists in-frame clones only, not all of them. The sample consists of 24,000 or so clones, around 90% of them appearing once. This specimen was tumor tissue, taken after IRX-2 immunotherapy. The receptors come from a human donor with breast cancer. Each CDR3 is given with its conserved first and last residue. A D gene is named only where the DNA matches it firmly. Size tells how often a clone was seen (once, few, many) or the class of an expanded clone, and some rows leave it out.

d_gene	j_gene	abundance	v_gene	CDR3aa	CDR3nt
TRBD1	TRBJ1-1	.	TRBV18	CASSLRPGQGTFF	TGTGCCAGCTCACTCCGGCCGGGACAGGGTACTTTCTTT
.	TRBJ1-2	.	TRBV29-1	CSVARAETLNYGYTF	TGCAGCGTTGCAAGGGCTGAAACTCTTAACTATGGCTACACCTTC
.	TRBJ1-3	.	TRBV6-6	CASRDLGGRSGNTIYF	TGTGCCAGCAGGGACCTTGGGGGCCGATCTGGAAACACCATATATTTT
.	TRBJ1-2	.	TRBV7-8	CASSSTERTVYGYTF	TGTGCCAGCAGCTCTACTGAAAGGACGGTTTATGGCTACACCTTC
.	TRBJ1-1	.	TRBV18	CASSPAQRVGGNTEAFF	TGTGCCAGCTCACCAGCGCAAAGGGTTGGGGGTAACACTGAAGCTTTCTTT
.	TRBJ1-6	.	TRBV11-1	CASSSQDRLGNRSPLHF	TGTGCCAGCAGCTCTCAAGACCGTTTGGGGAACCGTTCACCCCTCCACTTT
.	TRBJ1-4	once	TRBV30	CAWSDLRWREKLFF	TGTGCCTGGAGTGATCTGCGATGGAGAGAAAAACTGTTTTTT
.	TRBJ1-5	.	TRBV21-1	CASSARHRDCAEPQHF	TGTGCCAGCAGCGCCCGGCACCGGGACTGTGCGGAGCCCCAGCATTTT
.	TRBJ2-7	.	TRBV11-3	CASSSYDGYSYEQYF	TGTGCCAGCAGCTCCTACGACGGCTACTCCTACGAGCAGTACTTC
.	TRBJ1-5	medium-sized	TRBV11-2	CASSSGGGQPQHF	TGTGCCAGCAGCTCGGGGGGTGGGCAGCCCCAGCATTTT
TRBD2	TRBJ2-2	once	TRBV7-2	CASSPGGAYTGELFF	TGTGCCAGCAGCCCCGGGGGGGCGTACACCGGGGAGCTGTTTTTT
.	TRBJ1-5	.	TRBV19	CASSDRDGRFRPQHF	TGTGCCAGTAGTGACCGGGACGGGAGGTTTAGGCCCCAGCATTTT
.	TRBJ1-5	.	TRBV18	CASSGLGESQPQHF	TGTGCCAGCTCTGGACTTGGGGAGAGTCAGCCCCAGCATTTT
TRBD1	TRBJ2-1	.	TRBV7-3	CASSSGQGTYNEQFF	TGTGCCAGCAGCTCCGGACAGGGGACCTACAATGAGCAGTTCTTC
TRBD1	TRBJ1-3	once	TRBV15	CATLGQGTGNTIYF	TGTGCCACCCTAGGACAGGGCACGGGAAACACCATATATTTT
.	TRBJ1-3	few	TRBV30	CAWSVAGTNSGNTIYF	TGTGCCTGGAGTGTAGCGGGGACTAACTCTGGAAACACCATATATTTT
.	TRBJ1-1	.	TRBV7-2	CASSLSVNTEAFF	TGTGCCAGCAGCTTATCAGTGAACACTGAAGCTTTCTTT
TRBD2	TRBJ2-1	.	TRBV19	CASSKTSGGASYNEQFF	TGTGCCAGTAGTAAGACTAGCGGGGGGGCATCCTACAATGAGCAGTTCTTC
TRBD1	TRBJ1-1	.	TRBV2	CASVQQGAGEAFF	TGTGCCAGCGTACAACAGGGGGCAGGTGAAGCTTTCTTT
.	TRBJ1-1	.	TRBV6-1	CASSEWGGNSEAFF	TGTGCCAGCAGTGAATGGGGGGGCAACTCTGAAGCTTTCTTT
.	TRBJ1-2	once	TRBV5-4	CASSFQGPYGYTF	TGTGCCAGCAGCTTTCAGGGCCCTTATGGCTACACCTTC
.	TRBJ2-1	.	TRBV14	CASSPQPTGVGEQFF	TGTGCCAGCAGCCCCCAGCCCACCGGGGTTGGCGAGCAGTTCTTC
TRBD2	TRBJ2-3	.	TRBV6-4	CASSKQRGSTDTQYF	TGTGCCAGCAGCAAACAGCGGGGTAGCACAGATACGCAGTATTTT
.	TRBJ2-2	.	TRBV19	CASSAAGDNTGELFF	TGTGCCAGTAGTGCAGCAGGGGATAACACCGGGGAGCTGTTTTTT
.	TRBJ1-6	.	TRBV19	CASSMKHGQSSYNSPLHF	TGTGCCAGTAGTATGAAACACGGACAGAGCTCCTATAATTCACCCCTCCACTTT
TRBD1	TRBJ1-4	.	TRBV28	CASSHRRLGLGRGLVNEKLFF	TGTGCCAGCAGCCACCGCAGGCTAGGCCTCGGCAGGGGGCTTGTTAATGAAAAACTGTTTTTT
.	TRBJ2-3	.	TRBV21-1	CASSKDSIMGRVDTQYF	TGTGCCAGCAGCAAAGATAGTATCATGGGAAGGGTAGATACGCAGTATTTT
TRBD2	TRBJ2-1	.	TRBV7-9	CASSSSPSSGDEQFF	TGTGCCAGCAGCTCCTCTCCCTCTAGCGGGGATGAGCAGTTCTTC
.	TRBJ1-5	few	TRBV2	CASSEGRVGYVRQKPYSNQPQHF	TGTGCCAGCAGTGAGGGCAGGGTTGGGTACGTGAGACAAAAGCCCTATAGCAATCAGCCCCAGCATTTT
.	TRBJ2-3	.	TRBV14	CASSQDRALNTQYF	TGTGCCAGCAGCCAAGATAGGGCCCTGAATACGCAGTATTTT